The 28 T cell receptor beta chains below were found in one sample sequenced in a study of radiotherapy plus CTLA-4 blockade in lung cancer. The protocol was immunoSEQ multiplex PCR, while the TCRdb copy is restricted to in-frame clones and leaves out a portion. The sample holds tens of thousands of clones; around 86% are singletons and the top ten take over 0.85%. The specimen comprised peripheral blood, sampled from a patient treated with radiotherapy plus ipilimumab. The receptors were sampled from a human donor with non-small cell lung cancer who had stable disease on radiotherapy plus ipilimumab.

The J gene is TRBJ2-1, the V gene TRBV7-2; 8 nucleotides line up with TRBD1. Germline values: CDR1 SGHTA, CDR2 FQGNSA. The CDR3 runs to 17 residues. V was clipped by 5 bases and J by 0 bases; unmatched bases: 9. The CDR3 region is CASSVRPDRASYNEQFF. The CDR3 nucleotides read TGTGCCAGCAGCGTACGTCCGGACAGGGCCTCCTACAATGAGCAGTTCTTC.

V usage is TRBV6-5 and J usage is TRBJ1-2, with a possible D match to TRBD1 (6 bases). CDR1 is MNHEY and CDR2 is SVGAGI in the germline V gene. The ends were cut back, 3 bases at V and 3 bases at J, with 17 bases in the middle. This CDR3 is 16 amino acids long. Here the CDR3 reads CASSYTWSGDDYGYTF. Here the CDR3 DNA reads TGTGCCAGCAGTTATACGTGGTCAGGGGACGACTATGGCTACACCTTC.

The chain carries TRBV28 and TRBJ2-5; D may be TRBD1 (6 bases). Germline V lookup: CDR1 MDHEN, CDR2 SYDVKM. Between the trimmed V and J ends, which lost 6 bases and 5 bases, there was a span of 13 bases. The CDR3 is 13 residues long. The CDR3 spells CASRTGGRETQYF. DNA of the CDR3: TGTGCCAGCAGGACAGGAGGCCGGGAGACCCAGTACTTC. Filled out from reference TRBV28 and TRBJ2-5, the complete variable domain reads DVKVTQSSRYLVKRTGEKVFLECVQDMDHENMFWYRQDPGLGLRLIYFSYDVKMKEKGDIPEGYSVSREKKERFSLILESASTNQTSMYLCASRTGGRETQYFGPGTRLLVL.

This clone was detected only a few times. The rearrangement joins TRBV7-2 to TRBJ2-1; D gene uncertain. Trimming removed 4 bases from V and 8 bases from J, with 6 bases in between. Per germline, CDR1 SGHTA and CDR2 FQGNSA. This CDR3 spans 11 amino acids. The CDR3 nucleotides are TGTGCCAGCAGCTCCGAGGATGAGCAGTTCTTC. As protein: CASSSEDEQFF.

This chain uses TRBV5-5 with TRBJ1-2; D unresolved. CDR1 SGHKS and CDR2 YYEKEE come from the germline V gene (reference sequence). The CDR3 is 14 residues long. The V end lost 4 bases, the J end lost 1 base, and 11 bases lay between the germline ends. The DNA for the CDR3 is TGTGCCAGCAGCCCTGTAGACCTTAACTATGGCTACACCTTC. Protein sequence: CASSPVDLNYGYTF.

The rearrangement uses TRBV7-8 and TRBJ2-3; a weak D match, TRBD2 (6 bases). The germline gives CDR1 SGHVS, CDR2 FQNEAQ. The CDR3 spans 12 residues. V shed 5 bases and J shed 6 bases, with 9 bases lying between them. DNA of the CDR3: TGTGCCAGCAGCCAGGCGGGGGATACGCAGTATTTT. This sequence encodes CASSQAGDTQYF. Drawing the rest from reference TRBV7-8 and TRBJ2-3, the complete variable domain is GAGVSQSPRYKVAKRGQDVALRCDPISGHVSLFWYQQALGQGPEFLTYFQNEAQLDKSGLPSDRFFAERPEGSVSTLKIQRTQQEDSAVYLCASSQAGDTQYFGPGTRLTVL.

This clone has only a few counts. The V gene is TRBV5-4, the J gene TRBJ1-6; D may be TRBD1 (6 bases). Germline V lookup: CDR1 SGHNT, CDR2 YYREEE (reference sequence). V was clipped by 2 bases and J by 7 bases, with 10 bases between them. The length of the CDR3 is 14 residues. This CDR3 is CASSLPGENSPLHF. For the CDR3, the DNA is TGTGCCAGCAGCTTACCAGGGGAGAATTCACCCCTCCACTTT.

The CDR3 is CASSLEYGGAHYEQYF. DNA of the CDR3: TGTGCCAGCAGCTTAGAATACGGGGGGGCACACTACGAGCAGTACTTC. The chain employs TRBV7-2 and TRBJ2-7, with 8 bases matching TRBD2. CDR1 SGHTA and CDR2 FQGNSA come from the germline V gene. After removal of 1 base from V and 3 bases from J, the junction contained 8 bases not matched to a gene. CDR3 size: 16 residues.

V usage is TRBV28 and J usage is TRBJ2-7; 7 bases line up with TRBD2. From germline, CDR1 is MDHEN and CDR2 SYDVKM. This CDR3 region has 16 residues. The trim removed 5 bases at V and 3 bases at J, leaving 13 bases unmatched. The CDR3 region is CASSPLTSPTVYEQYF. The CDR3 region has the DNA TGTGCCAGCAGTCCCCTGACTAGCCCCACCGTCTACGAGCAGTACTTC.

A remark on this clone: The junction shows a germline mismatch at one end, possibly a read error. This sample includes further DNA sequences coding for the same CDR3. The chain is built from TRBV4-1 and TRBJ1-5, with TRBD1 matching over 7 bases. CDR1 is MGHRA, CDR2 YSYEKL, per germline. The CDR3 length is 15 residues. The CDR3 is CASSQVETGVQPQHF. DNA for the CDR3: TGCGCTAGCAGCCAAGTCGAAACAGGGGTTCAGCCCCAGCATTTT.

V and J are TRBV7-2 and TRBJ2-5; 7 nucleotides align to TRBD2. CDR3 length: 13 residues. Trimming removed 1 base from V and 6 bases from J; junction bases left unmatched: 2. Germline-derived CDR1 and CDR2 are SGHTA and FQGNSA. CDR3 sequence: CASSLGREQTQYF. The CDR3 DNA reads TGTGCCAGCAGCTTAGGGCGGGAGCAGACCCAGTACTTC.

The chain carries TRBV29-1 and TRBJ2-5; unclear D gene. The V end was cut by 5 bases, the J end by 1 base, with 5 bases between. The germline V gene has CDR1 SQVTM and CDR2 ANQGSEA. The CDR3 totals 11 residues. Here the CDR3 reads CSVSAQETQYF. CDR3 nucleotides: TGCAGCGTTTCAGCCCAAGAGACCCAGTACTTC.

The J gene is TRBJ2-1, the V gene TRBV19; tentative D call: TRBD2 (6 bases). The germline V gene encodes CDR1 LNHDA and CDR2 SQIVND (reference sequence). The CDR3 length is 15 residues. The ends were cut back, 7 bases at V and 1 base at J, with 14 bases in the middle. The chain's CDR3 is CASNPTGASYNEQFF. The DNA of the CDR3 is TGTGCCAGTAATCCGACGGGAGCGTCCTACAATGAGCAGTTCTTC.

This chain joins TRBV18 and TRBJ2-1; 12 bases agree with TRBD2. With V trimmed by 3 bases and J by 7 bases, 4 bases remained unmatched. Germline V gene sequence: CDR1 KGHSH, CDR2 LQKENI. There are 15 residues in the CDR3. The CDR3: CASSPRTSGKNEQFF. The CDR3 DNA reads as TGTGCCAGCTCACCGCGGACTAGCGGGAAGAATGAGCAGTTCTTC.

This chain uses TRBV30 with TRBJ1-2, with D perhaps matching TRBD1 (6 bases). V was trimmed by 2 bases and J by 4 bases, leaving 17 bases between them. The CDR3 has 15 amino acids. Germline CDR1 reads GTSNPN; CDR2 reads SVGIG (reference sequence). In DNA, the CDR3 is TGTGCCTGGAGTCTACGGGGGGCGCAGAGCTATGGCTACACCTTC. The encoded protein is CAWSLRGAQSYGYTF.

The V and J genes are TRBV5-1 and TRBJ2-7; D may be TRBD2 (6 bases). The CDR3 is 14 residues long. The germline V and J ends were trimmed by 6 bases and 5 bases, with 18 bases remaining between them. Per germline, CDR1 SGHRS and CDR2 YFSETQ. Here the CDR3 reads CASTSTHTGDEQYF. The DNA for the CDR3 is TGCGCCAGCACCTCGACTCACACGGGGGACGAGCAGTACTTC. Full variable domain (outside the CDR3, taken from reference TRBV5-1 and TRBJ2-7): KAGVTQTPRYLIKTRGQQVTLSCSPISGHRSVSWYQQTPGQGLQFLFEYFSETQRNKGNFPGRFSGRQFSNSRSEMNVSTLELGDSALYLCASTSTHTGDEQYFGPGTRLTVT.

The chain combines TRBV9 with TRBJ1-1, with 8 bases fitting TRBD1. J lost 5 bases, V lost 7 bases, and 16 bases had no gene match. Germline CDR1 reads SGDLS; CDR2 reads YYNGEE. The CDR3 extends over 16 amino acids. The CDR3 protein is CASGQGSVVFQTEAFF. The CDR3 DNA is TGTGCCAGCGGACAGGGAAGCGTCGTTTTTCAGACTGAAGCTTTCTTT.

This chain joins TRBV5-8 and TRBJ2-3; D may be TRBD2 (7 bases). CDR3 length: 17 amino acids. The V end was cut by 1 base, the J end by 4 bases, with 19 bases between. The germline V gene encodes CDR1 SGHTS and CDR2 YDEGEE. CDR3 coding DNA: TGTGCCAGCAGCTTGCATTTTGGGGGGGGCGTTTCAGATACGCAGTATTTT. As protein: CASSLHFGGGVSDTQYF. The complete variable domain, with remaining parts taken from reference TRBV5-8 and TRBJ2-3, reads EAGVTQSPTHLIKTRGQQATLRCSPISGHTSVYWYQQALGLGLQFLLWYDEGEERNRGNFPPRFSGRQFPNYSSELNVNALELEDSALYLCASSLHFGGGVSDTQYFGPGTRLTVL.

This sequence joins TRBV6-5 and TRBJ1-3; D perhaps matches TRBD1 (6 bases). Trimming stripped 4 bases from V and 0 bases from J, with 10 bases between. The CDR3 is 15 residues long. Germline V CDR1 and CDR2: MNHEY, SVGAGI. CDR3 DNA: TGTGCCAGCAGTTTAGACAGGTACTCTGGAAACACCATATATTTT. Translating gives CASSLDRYSGNTIYF.

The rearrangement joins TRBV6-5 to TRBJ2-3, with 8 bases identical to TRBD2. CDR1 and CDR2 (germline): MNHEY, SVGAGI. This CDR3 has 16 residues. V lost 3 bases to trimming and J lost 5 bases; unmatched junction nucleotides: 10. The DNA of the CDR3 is TGTGCCAGCAGTTATGCATTCGGACTAGCAAAAGATACGCAGTATTTT. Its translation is CASSYAFGLAKDTQYF.

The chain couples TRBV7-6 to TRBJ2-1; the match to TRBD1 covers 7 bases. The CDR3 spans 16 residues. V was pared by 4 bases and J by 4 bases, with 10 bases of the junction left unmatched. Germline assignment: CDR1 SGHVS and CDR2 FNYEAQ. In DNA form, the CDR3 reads TGTGCCAGCAGCTCCCAGCAGGGACAGAGATACAATGAGCAGTTCTTC. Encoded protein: CASSSQQGQRYNEQFF. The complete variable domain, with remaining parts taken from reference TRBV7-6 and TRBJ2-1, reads GAGVSQSPRYKVTKRGQDVALRCDPISGHVSLYWYRQALGQGPEFLTYFNYEAQQDKSGLPNDRFSAERPEGSISTLTIQRTEQRDSAMYRCASSSQQGQRYNEQFFGPGTRLTVL.

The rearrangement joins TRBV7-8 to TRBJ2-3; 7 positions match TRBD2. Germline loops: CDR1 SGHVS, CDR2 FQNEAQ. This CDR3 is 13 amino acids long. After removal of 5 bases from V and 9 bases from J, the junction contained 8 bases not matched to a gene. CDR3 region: CASSVSKGGTQYF. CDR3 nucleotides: TGTGCCAGCAGCGTGAGCAAGGGAGGGACGCAGTATTTT.

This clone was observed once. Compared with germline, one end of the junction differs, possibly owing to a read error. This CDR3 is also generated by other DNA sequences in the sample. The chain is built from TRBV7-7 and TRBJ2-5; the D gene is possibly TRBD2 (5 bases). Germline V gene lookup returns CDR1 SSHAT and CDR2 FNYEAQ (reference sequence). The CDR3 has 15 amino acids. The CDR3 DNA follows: TGTGCCAGCAGCCTAGCTTCCTCATACCAAGAGACCCAGTACTTC. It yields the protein CASSLASSYQETQYF.

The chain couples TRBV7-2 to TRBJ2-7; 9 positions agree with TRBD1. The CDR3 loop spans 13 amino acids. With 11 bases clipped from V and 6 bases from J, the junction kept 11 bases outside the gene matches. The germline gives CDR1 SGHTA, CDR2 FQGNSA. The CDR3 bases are TGTGCCCTATTGGACAGGGGCCTTGGCGAGCAGTACTTC. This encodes CALLDRGLGEQYF.

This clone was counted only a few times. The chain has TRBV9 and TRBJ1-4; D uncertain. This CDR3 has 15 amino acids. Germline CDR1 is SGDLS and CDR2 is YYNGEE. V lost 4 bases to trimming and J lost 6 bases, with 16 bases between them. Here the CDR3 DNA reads TGTGCCAGCAGCCGTAGTACAACGGCGGATGAAAAACTGTTTTTT. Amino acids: CASSRSTTADEKLFF.

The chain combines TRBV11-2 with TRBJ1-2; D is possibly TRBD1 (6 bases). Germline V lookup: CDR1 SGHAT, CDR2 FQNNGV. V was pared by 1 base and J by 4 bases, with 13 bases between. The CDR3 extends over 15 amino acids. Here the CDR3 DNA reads TGTGCCAGCAGCTTAGGAGGAGGACAGCTCTATGGCTACACCTTC. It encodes CASSLGGGQLYGYTF.

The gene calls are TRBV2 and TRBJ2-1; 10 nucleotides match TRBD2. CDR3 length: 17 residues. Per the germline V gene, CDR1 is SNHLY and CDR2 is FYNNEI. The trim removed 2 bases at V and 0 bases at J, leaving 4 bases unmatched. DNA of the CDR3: TGTGCCAGCAGTGAACTACTAGCGGGGAGCTCCTACAATGAGCAGTTCTTC. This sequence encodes CASSELLAGSSYNEQFF.

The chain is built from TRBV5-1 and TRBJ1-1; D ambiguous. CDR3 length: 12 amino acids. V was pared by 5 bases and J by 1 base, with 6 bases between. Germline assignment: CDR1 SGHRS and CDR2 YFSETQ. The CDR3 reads CASSTGNTEAFF. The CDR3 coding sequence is TGCGCCAGCAGTACTGGGAACACTGAAGCTTTCTTT. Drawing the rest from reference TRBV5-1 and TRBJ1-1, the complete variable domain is KAGVTQTPRYLIKTRGQQVTLSCSPISGHRSVSWYQQTPGQGLQFLFEYFSETQRNKGNFPGRFSGRQFSNSRSEMNVSTLELGDSALYLCASSTGNTEAFFGQGTRLTVV.